A selection of T cell receptor beta chains follows, all from one sample in a study of graft-versus-host responses after intestinal transplantation. Their antigens are not known. This table comes from immunoSEQ multiplex PCR, and its TCRdb copy is limited to in-frame clones, with some not included. Found here are more than 95,000 clones, about 90% of them singletons; the top ten hold over 0.8%. Sequenced here: unstimulated CD4+ T cells sorted from spleen or lymph node cells, sampled before intestinal transplant. The source of these receptors is a human donor who received an intestinal transplant. Both conserved end residues are part of each CDR3. The order of the fields is J gene, V gene, CDR3 protein.

TRBJ2-7 TRBV7-3 CASSPTPHAGEQYF
TRBJ1-6 TRBV5-1 CASHPGQNNSPLHF
TRBJ2-7 TRBV7-9 CASSLHGLREDEQYF
TRBJ2-2 TRBV7-9 CASSRTGGSNTGELFF
TRBJ2-1 TRBV2 CASSRDRYYNEQFF
TRBJ2-1 TRBV4-1 CASSPVSRREQFF
TRBJ1-4 TRBV19 CASSIDRGLEKLFF
TRBJ2-7 TRBV12-5 CASGPGAYEQYF
TRBJ2-7 TRBV10-3 CAISDGYEQYF
TRBJ1-6 TRBV6-5 CASRPDLNSSPLHF
TRBJ2-3 TRBV5-1 CASSLEGRGTDTQYF
TRBJ2-7 TRBV7-6 CASSLTGDYEQYF
TRBJ1-1 TRBV28 CASGSGGADTEAFF
TRBJ1-2 TRBV4-1 CASSPDRDYGYTF
TRBJ1-6 TRBV4-2 CASSQDRGGPGNSPLHF
TRBJ2-7 TRBV19 CASSRDHSYEQYF
TRBJ2-7 TRBV7-9 CASTRDIGYEQYF
TRBJ2-5 TRBV28 CASSFRTSRRGHEETQYF
TRBJ2-7 TRBV2 CASRTGGLYEQYF
TRBJ2-7 TRBV7-6 CASSLAGLSYEQYF
TRBJ1-4 TRBV14 CASSQVRLPFSATNEKLFF
TRBJ2-1 TRBV19 CASSIPGTSRNEQFF
TRBJ1-5 TRBV6-5 CASSRESGVGQPQHF
TRBJ1-4 TRBV5-1 CASSLNHPNEKLFF
TRBJ1-1 TRBV6-5 CASSYSWGFGNTEAFF
TRBJ1-2 TRBV27 CASSSTIGTGGYTF
TRBJ2-1 TRBV5-6 CASSPGQGPYNEQFF
TRBJ1-2 TRBV2 CASTQGARGYTF
TRBJ1-3 TRBV5-1 CASSLRPDRVGNTIYF
TRBJ2-1 TRBV19 CASTPGLAGGRTYNEQFF
TRBJ2-5 TRBV11-1 CASSDLEGETQYF
TRBJ2-7 TRBV2 CASRGGTVSSYEQYF
TRBJ2-2 TRBV2 CASGDRHTGELFF
TRBJ1-5 TRBV19 CASSTNRQNSNQPQHF
TRBJ1-6 TRBV6-5 CASRGIVVKSSPLHF
TRBJ2-6 TRBV6-8 CASSYSGVRNGANVLTF
TRBJ1-3 TRBV15 CATSRVDGNTIYF
TRBJ1-4 TRBV5-1 CASRVGNEKLFF
TRBJ2-7 TRBV11-3 CASSRGRLSYEQYF
TRBJ2-1 TRBV11-2 CASSPWEGAGGYNEQLF
TRBJ2-1 TRBV2 CASKPRRGYNEQFF
TRBJ1-1 TRBV28 CASRTAGGISMNTEAFF
TRBJ2-3 TRBV29-1 CSVDRSGRTQYF
TRBJ2-6 TRBV4-1 CASSQDLGRTGLSGANVLTF
TRBJ1-3 TRBV6-5 CASSYGTGGNTIYF
TRBJ2-5 TRBV13 CASSSGTGLQETQYF
TRBJ1-3 TRBV6-5 CASSERTVGNTIYF
TRBJ2-4 TRBV9 CASSQRDRGEVAKNIQYF
TRBJ2-3 TRBV9 CASSASGVSTDTQYF
TRBJ2-1 TRBV2 CASTGTRLGSEQFF
TRBJ1-1 TRBV4-1 CASSLGQGAVNTEAFF
TRBJ2-5 TRBV6-6 CASSGGTAIQETQYF
TRBJ2-1 TRBV6-5 CASSYPGGGDRNEQFF
TRBJ2-1 TRBV30 CAWSPRSSYNEQFF
TRBJ2-7 TRBV5-1 CASRVAYYSYEQYF
TRBJ1-1 TRBV11-2 CASSLGGGAFF
TRBJ1-5 TRBV28 CASSLPRQGAVRKGEPQHF
TRBJ2-7 TRBV12-5 CASGPRDRGTEQYF
TRBJ2-2 TRBV5-4 CASSLGGAGGGELFF